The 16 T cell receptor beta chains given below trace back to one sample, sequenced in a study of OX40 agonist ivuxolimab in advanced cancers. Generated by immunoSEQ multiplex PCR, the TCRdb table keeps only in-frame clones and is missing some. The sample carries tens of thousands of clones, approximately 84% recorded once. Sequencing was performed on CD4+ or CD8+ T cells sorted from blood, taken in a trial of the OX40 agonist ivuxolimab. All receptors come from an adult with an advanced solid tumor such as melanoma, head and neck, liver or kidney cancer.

The CDR3 DNA reads as TGTGCCAGCAGCTTAGCGGCGCAGGGCCAGACCCAGTACTTC. It yields the protein CASSLAAQGQTQYF. The chain joins TRBV7-9 to TRBJ2-5, with D perhaps TRBD1 (5 bases). The CDR3 contains 14 residues. Trimming stripped 0 bases from V and 6 bases from J, with 11 bases between. Germline V CDR1 and CDR2: SEHNR, FQNEAQ (reference sequence).

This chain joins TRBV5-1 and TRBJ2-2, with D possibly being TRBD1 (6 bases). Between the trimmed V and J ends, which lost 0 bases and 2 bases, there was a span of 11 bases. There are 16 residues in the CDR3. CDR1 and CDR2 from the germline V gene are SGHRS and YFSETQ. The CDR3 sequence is CASSLAGTPNTGELFF. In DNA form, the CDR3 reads TGCGCCAGCAGCTTGGCCGGGACACCTAACACCGGGGAGCTGTTTTTT.

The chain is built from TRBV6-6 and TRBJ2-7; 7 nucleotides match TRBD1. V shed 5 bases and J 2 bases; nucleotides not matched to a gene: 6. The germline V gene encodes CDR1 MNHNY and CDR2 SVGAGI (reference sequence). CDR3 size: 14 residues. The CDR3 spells CASSVDRFPYEQYF. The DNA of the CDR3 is TGTGCCAGCAGTGTGGACAGGTTTCCCTACGAGCAGTACTTC.

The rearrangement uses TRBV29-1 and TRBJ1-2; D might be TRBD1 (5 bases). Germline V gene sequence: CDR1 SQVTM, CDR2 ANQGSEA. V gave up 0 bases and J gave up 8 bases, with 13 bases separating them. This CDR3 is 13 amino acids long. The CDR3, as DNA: TGCAGCGTTGAAGAATGGGGGGTCGGCGGCTACACCTTC. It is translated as CSVEEWGVGGYTF.

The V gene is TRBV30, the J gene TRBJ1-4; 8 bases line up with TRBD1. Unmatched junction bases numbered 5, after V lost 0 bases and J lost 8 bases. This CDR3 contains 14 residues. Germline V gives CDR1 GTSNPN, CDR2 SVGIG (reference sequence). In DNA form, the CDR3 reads TGTGCCTGGAGTGTACAGGGGGGGGCGGAAAAACTGTTTTTT. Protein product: CAWSVQGGAEKLFF.

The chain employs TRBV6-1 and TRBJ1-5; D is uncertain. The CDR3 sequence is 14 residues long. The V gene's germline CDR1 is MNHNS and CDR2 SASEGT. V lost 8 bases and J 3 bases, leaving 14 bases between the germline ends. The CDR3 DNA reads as TGTGCCAGCGTCGAGTTGGGGATCAATCAGCCCCAGCATTTT. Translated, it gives CASVELGINQPQHF.

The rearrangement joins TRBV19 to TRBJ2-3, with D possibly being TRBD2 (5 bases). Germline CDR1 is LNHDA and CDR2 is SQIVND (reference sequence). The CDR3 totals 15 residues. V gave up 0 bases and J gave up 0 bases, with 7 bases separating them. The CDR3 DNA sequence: TGTGCCAGTAGTATAGATGGACTTAGCACAGATACGCAGTATTTT. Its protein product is CASSIDGLSTDTQYF. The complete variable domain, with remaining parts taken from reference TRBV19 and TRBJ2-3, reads DGGITQSPKYLFRKEGQNVTLSCEQNLNHDAMYWYRQDPGQGLRLIYYSQIVNDFQKGDIAEGYSVSREKKESFPLTVTSAQKNPTAFYLCASSIDGLSTDTQYFGPGTRLTVL.

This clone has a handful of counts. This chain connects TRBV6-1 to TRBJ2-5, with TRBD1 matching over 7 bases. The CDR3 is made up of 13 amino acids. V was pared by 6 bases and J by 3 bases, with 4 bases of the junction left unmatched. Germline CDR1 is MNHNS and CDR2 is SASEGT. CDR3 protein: CASRTGTEETQYF. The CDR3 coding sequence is TGTGCCAGCAGGACCGGGACAGAAGAGACCCAGTACTTC.

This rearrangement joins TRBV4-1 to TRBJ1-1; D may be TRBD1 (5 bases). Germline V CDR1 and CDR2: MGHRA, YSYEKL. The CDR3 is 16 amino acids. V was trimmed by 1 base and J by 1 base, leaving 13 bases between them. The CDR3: CASSQGWGWGNTEAFF. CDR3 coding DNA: TGCGCCAGCAGCCAAGGTTGGGGCTGGGGGAACACTGAAGCTTTCTTT.

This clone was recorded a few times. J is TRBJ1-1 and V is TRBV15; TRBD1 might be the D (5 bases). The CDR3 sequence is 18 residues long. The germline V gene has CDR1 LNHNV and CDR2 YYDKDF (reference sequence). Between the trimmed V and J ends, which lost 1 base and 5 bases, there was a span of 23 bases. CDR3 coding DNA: TGTGCCACCAGCAGAGGGACAACCGGTGTCAGGGTTAGGACTGAAGCTTTCTTT. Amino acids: CATSRGTTGVRVRTEAFF.

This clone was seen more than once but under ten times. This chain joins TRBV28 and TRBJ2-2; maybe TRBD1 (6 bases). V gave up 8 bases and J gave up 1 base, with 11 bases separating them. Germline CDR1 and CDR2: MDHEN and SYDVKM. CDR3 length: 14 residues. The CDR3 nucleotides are TGTGCCAGCTCAGGGGCCGGGAACACCGGGGAGCTGTTTTTT. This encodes CASSGAGNTGELFF.

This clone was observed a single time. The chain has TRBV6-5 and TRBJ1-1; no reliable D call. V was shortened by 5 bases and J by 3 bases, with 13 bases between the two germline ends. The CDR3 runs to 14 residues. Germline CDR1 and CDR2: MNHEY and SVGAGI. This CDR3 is CASSEIGGYTEAFF. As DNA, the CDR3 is TGTGCCAGCAGTGAAATTGGAGGGTACACTGAAGCTTTCTTT.

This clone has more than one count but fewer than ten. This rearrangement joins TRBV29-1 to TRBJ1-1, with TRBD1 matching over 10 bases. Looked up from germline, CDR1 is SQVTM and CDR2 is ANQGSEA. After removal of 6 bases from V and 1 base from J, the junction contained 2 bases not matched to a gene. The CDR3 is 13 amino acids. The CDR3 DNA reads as TGCAGCGTGGGGGACAGGGGGAACACTGAAGCTTTCTTT. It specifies CSVGDRGNTEAFF. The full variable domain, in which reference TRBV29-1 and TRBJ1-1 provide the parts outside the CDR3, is SAVISQKPSRDICQRGTSLTIQCQVDSQVTMMFWYRQQPGQSLTLIATANQGSEATYESGFVIDKFPISRPNLTFSTLTVSNMSPEDSSIYLCSVGDRGNTEAFFGQGTRLTVV.

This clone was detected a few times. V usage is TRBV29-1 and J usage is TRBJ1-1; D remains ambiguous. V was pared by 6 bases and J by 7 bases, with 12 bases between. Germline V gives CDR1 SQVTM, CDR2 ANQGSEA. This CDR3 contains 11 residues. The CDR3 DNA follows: TGCAGCGTCGCAAAGGGCGGTGAAGCTTTCTTT. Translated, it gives CSVAKGGEAFF.

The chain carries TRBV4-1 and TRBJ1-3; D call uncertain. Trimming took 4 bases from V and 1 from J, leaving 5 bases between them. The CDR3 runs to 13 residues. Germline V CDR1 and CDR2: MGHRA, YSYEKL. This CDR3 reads CASSPSSGNTIYF. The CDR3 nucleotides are TGCGCCAGCAGCCCAAGTTCTGGAAACACCATATATTTT.

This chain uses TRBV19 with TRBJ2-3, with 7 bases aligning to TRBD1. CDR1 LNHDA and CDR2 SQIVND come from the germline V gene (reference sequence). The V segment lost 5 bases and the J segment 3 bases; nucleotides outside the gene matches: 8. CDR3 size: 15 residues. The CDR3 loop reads CASSGRQDRTDTQYF. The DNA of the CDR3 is TGTGCCAGTAGTGGCAGACAGGACAGGACAGATACGCAGTATTTT.